This T cell receptor beta chain was observed in a study of CD8+CD57+ T cells in acquired aplastic anemia. Findings and caveats of the study: Patients and controls had CD8+ Simpson's diversity values that were not significantly distinct.

This clonotype was recorded a few times. Its antigen is undetermined. Genomic DNA, the template, was used for profiling of the TCR beta VDJ and CDR3. One entry per CDR3 protein, called by TCRdb with MiXCR from the reads. The sample consists of 120,000 or so distinct CDR3 sequences, under 60% of them appearing once. CDR3 length: 14 amino acids. Per germline, CDR1 LNHDA and CDR2 SQIVND (reference sequence). Trimming at V came to 7 bases and at J to 9 bases, leaving 12 bases not matched to a gene. Sequencing was done on patients that had shown CD8+CD57+ cell expansion by flow cytometry. Among the patients, none had received any therapy at the time of blood sampling.

The sequencing sample was made of sorted CD4+, CD8+, or CD8+CD57+ T cells (not recorded which) from PBMCs. The sequence came from a human donor with aplastic anemia. The chain recombines TRBV19 with TRBJ2-1; 7 bases are shared with TRBD1. The CDR3 DNA follows: TGTGCCAGTACGGCAGACAGGGTGTCCAGTGAGCAGTTCTTC. This sequence encodes CASTADRVSSEQFF.